The clone carrying this TCR beta chain was observed a few times. Its antigen is currently unknown. Selection for sequencing was limited to patients who had shown CD8+CD57+ cell expansion by flow cytometry. CDR3 length equals 15 residues. Germline values: CDR1 MNHEY, CDR2 SVGAGI. The germline V and J ends were trimmed by 2 bases and 5 bases, with 15 bases remaining between them. TCR beta VDJ combinations and CDR3 sequences were profiled from genomic DNA. TCRdb fed the reads into MiXCR, producing one record per CDR3 protein. The top ten hold approximately 40% of the sample, which has approximately 250,000 distinct CDR3 sequences, approximately 82% seen once. This record belongs to a study of CD8+CD57+ T cells in acquired aplastic anemia. Findings and caveats of the study: Patients shared twenty-nine CD8+ CDR3 sequences with controls.

The source of this sequence is a human donor with aplastic anemia. The chain carries TRBV6-5 and TRBJ2-5, with D perhaps TRBD1 (5 bases). Sequenced: sorted CD4+, CD8+, or CD8+CD57+ T cells (not recorded which) from PBMCs. CDR3 nucleotides: TGTGCCAGCAGTTACGTGCAGGGTAACTACGAGACCCAGTACTTC. This gives the protein CASSYVQGNYETQYF.